A single sample is the source of the 17 T cell receptor beta chains below, sequenced in a study of blood T cell repertoires in COVID-19. Assay: immunoSEQ multiplex PCR; the TCRdb copy retains only in-frame clones and omits some. This sample has about 270,000 clones; over 75% occur once, and the top ten carry 2.3%. The sequenced sample consisted of peripheral blood. The receptors come from a woman in her forties or fifties with acute or convalescent COVID-19.

The chain has TRBV6-6 and TRBJ1-5; D is unclear. The CDR3 spans 14 residues. The germline V gene encodes CDR1 MNHNY and CDR2 SVGAGI (reference sequence). Between the trimmed V and J ends, which lost 2 bases and 6 bases, there was a span of 11 bases. The CDR3 region has the DNA TGTGCCAGCAGTTACGGATTAGGAGGTCAGCCCCAGCATTTT. Translating gives CASSYGLGGQPQHF.

Written as DNA, the CDR3 is TGTGCCAGCAGCGTAGGAGGGGACAGAAGGTTCTACGAGCAGTACTTC. Translating gives CASSVGGDRRFYEQYF. J is TRBJ2-7 and V is TRBV9, with 7 nucleotides matching TRBD1. The germline gives CDR1 SGDLS, CDR2 YYNGEE. V dropped 0 bases and J dropped 3; count of bases not matched to a gene: 9. CDR3 length: 16 residues.

J is TRBJ2-7 and V is TRBV29-1; perhaps TRBD1 as D (5 bases). The CDR3 consists of 16 residues. The V gene lost 7 bases and the J gene lost 4 bases, with 26 bases spanning the gap. From germline, CDR1 is SQVTM and CDR2 ANQGSEA. The chain's CDR3 is CSAKTWGGDTPYEQYF. DNA of the CDR3: TGCAGCGCCAAAACTTGGGGCGGCGACACCCCTTACGAGCAGTACTTC.

This sequence joins TRBV18 and TRBJ1-2; TRBD1 matches at 9 bases. Per the germline V gene, CDR1 is KGHSH and CDR2 is LQKENI. The CDR3 has 14 amino acids. After removal of 3 bases from V and 8 bases from J, the junction contained 7 bases not matched to a gene. CDR3 nucleotide sequence: TGTGCCAGCTCACCGACAGGGGGTACTGGAGGCTACACCTTC. Protein: CASSPTGGTGGYTF. Looking up the rest from reference TRBV18 and TRBJ1-2 gives the full variable domain: NAGVMQNPRHLVRRRGQEARLRCSPMKGHSHVYWYRQLPEEGLKFMVYLQKENIIDESGMPKERFSAEFPKEGPSILRIQQVVRGDSAAYFCASSPTGGTGGYTFGSGTRLTVV.

The V and J genes are TRBV5-8 and TRBJ2-5; no definite D call. Germline values: CDR1 SGHTS, CDR2 YDEGEE. This CDR3 region has 14 residues. The V and J ends lost 2 bases and 0 bases respectively, with 8 bases between them. The CDR3: CASSFFRNQETQYF. As DNA, the CDR3 is TGTGCCAGCAGCTTTTTTCGTAACCAAGAGACCCAGTACTTC.

The chain employs TRBV24-1 and TRBJ1-4; perhaps TRBD1 as D (6 bases). The CDR3 is 15 amino acids. CDR1 is KGHDR, CDR2 SFDVKD, per germline. With 1 base removed from V and 8 bases from J, the gap between germline ends came to 13 bases. The CDR3 DNA reads as TGTGCCACCAGTGATTTCAAACAGGGAGAGGAAAAACTGTTTTTT. It codes for CATSDFKQGEEKLFF.

J is TRBJ2-3 and V is TRBV9; TRBD2 aligns across 13 bases. The CDR3 has 18 amino acids. Germline lookup yields CDR1 SGDLS and CDR2 YYNGEE. V lost 3 bases, J lost 1 base, and 8 bases stayed unmatched. The CDR3 bases are TGTGCCAGCAGCGCCGGACTAGCGGGAGCTAGTGGCACAGATACGCAGTATTTT. Its protein is CASSAGLAGASGTDTQYF.

To note about this clone: The junction does not match germline at one end; this may be a read error. The chain couples TRBV30 to TRBJ1-5; 9 bases agree with TRBD1. Germline CDR1 GTSNPN, CDR2 SVGIG (reference sequence). The CDR3 spans 16 residues. For the CDR3, the DNA is TGTGCCTGGAGTGCCGGGACAGGGCTTAGCCATCAGCCCCAGCATTTT. Encoded protein: CAWSAGTGLSHQPQHF.

The chain carries TRBV6-4 and TRBJ2-1; D is possibly TRBD1 (6 bases). V was pared by 5 bases and J by 1 base, with 9 bases between. Germline V gene sequence: CDR1 MRHNA, CDR2 SNTAGT. The CDR3 consists of 14 residues. Written as DNA, the CDR3 is TGTGCCAGCAGTTCCGGGACATCCTACAATGAGCAGTTCTTC. Translating it yields CASSSGTSYNEQFF.

The J gene is TRBJ2-7, the V gene TRBV19, with D uncertain. V lost 7 bases to trimming and J lost 0 bases, with 13 bases between them. The CDR3 is made up of 14 amino acids. Germline V CDR1 and CDR2: LNHDA, SQIVND (reference sequence). The DNA for the CDR3 is TGTGCCAGTAACCCGACATTTAGCTCCTACGAGCAGTACTTC. Its protein product is CASNPTFSSYEQYF.

The chain is built from TRBV28 and TRBJ2-3; 9 bases match TRBD2. This CDR3 spans 17 amino acids. The V gene's germline CDR1 is MDHEN and CDR2 SYDVKM. J gave up 2 bases and V 2 bases, and 8 bases lay outside the gene matches. For the CDR3, the DNA is TGTGCCAGCAGTTTAGGCCTGACTAGCGGATTCACAGATACGCAGTATTTT. Its translation is CASSLGLTSGFTDTQYF.

The chain uses TRBV27 and TRBJ2-4; D perhaps matches TRBD1 (6 bases). V lost 8 bases and J lost 2, with 22 bases in between. Germline loops: CDR1 MNHEY, CDR2 SMNVEV (reference sequence). The CDR3 has 17 amino acids. The CDR3 region has the DNA TGTGCCAGCGGATTACTGGGGCAGGGGTTCACCAAAAACATTCAGTACTTC. Translation gives CASGLLGQGFTKNIQYF.

The chain uses TRBV7-9 and TRBJ1-5, with 8 bases lining up with TRBD1. CDR1 is SEHNR and CDR2 is FQNEAQ in the germline V gene (reference sequence). V shed 2 bases and J 4 bases; nucleotides not matched to a gene: 7. This CDR3 comprises 16 residues. Here the CDR3 DNA reads TGTGCCAGCAGCTTATCCGACAGGGGTCGAAATCAGCCCCAGCATTTT. Its translation is CASSLSDRGRNQPQHF.

J is TRBJ1-2 and V is TRBV28; weak D call: TRBD1 (5 bases). The CDR3 extends over 15 amino acids. Germline CDR1 reads MDHEN; CDR2 reads SYDVKM. Trimming cost V 6 bases and J 6 bases, with 20 bases left between them. The CDR3 protein is CASSYAWAQGNGYTF. The CDR3 nucleotides are TGTGCCAGCAGCTATGCCTGGGCTCAGGGCAATGGCTACACCTTC.

This rearrangement joins TRBV9 to TRBJ2-7; TRBD1 is a possible D gene (5 bases). This CDR3 contains 14 residues. V lost 0 bases and J lost 1, with 8 bases in between. Germline V CDR1 and CDR2: SGDLS, YYNGEE. DNA for the CDR3: TGTGCCAGCAGCGTAGCTCAGGGTTCCTACGAGCAGTACTTC. Its translation is CASSVAQGSYEQYF.

The chain joins TRBV7-6 to TRBJ2-7; possibly TRBD2 for D (5 bases). Trimming removed 5 bases at V and 3 bases at J, with 14 bases between. Germline lookup yields CDR1 SGHVS and CDR2 FNYEAQ. The CDR3 totals 14 residues. Written as DNA, the CDR3 is TGTGCCAGCAGCCGGACTCCTACAAACTACGAGCAGTACTTC. Protein: CASSRTPTNYEQYF. Drawing the rest from reference TRBV7-6 and TRBJ2-7, the complete variable domain is GAGVSQSPRYKVTKRGQDVALRCDPISGHVSLYWYRQALGQGPEFLTYFNYEAQQDKSGLPNDRFSAERPEGSISTLTIQRTEQRDSAMYRCASSRTPTNYEQYFGPGTRLTVT.

This chain connects TRBV28 to TRBJ1-6; a weak D match, TRBD1 (5 bases). The germline V gene encodes CDR1 MDHEN and CDR2 SYDVKM. The CDR3 has 13 amino acids. The V gene lost 8 bases and the J gene lost 3 bases, with 8 bases spanning the gap. The CDR3 region is CASHDSYNSPLHF. CDR3 nucleotides: TGTGCCAGCCACGACAGCTATAATTCACCCCTCCACTTT. Drawing the rest from reference TRBV28 and TRBJ1-6, the complete variable domain is DVKVTQSSRYLVKRTGEKVFLECVQDMDHENMFWYRQDPGLGLRLIYFSYDVKMKEKGDIPEGYSVSREKKERFSLILESASTNQTSMYLCASHDSYNSPLHFGNGTRLTVT.